The T cell receptor beta chain under discussion was sequenced for a study of monozygotic twins with inflammatory bowel disease. No DNA is given; TCRdb re-called the 5' RACE reads and lists each CDR3 protein once. The sample totals approximately 330,000 distinct CDR3 sequences. The CDR3 totals 16 residues. Germline CDR1 is DFQATT and CDR2 is SNEGSKA (reference sequence). Material: blood. The sequence derives from a human donor with ulcerative colitis or Crohn's disease, or a healthy co-twin of an affected twin (not recorded which). The J gene is TRBJ1-1, the V gene TRBV20-1; TCRdb's assignment of TRBD1 cannot be checked, as there is no DNA. This chain's CDR3 is CSARDSTGGMNTEAFF.